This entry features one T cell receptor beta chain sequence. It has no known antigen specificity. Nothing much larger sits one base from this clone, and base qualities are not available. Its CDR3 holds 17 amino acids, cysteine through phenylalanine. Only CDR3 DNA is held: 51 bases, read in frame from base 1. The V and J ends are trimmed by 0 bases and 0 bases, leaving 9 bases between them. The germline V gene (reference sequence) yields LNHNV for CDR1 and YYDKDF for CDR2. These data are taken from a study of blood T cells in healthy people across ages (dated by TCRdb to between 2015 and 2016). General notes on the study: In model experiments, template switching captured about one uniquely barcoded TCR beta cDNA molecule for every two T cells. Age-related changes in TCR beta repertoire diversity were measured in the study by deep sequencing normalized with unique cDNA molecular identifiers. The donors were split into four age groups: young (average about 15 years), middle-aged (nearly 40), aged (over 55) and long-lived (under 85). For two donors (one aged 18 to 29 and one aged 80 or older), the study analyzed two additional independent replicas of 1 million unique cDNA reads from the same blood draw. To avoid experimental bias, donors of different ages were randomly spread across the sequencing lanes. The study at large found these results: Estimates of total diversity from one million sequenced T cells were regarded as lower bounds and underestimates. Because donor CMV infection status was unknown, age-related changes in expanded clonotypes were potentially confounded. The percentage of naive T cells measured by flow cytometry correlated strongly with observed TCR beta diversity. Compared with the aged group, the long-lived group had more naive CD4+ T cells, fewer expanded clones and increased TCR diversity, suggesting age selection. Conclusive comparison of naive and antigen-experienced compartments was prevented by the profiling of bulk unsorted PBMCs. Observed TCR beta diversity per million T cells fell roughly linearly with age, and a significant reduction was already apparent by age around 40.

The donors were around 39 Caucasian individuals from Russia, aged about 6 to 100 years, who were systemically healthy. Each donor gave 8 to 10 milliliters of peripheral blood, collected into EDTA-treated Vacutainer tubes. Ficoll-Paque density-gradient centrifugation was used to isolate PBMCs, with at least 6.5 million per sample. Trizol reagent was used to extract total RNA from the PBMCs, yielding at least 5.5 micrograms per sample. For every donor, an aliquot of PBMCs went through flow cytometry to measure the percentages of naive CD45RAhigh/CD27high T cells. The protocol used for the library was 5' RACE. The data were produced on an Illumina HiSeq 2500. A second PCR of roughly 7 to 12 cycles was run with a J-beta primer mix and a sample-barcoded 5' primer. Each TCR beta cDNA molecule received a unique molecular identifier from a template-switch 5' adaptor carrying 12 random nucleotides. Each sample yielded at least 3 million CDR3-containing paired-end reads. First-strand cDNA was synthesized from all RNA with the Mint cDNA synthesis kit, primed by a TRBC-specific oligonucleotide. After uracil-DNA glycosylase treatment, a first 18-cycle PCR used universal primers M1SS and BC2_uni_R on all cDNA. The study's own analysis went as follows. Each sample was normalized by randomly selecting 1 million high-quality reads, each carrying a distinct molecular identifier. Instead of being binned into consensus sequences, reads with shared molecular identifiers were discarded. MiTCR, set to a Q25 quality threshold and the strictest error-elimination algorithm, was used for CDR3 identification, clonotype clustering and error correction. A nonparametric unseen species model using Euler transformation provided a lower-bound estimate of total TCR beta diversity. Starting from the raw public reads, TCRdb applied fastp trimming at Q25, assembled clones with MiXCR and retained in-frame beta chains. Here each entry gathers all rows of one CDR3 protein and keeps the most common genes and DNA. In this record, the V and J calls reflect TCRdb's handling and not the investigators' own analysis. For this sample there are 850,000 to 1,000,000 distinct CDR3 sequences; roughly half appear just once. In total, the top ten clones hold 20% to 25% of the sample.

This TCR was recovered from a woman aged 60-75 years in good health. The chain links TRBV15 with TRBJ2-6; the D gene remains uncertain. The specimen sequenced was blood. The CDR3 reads CATSRDPKSSGANVLTF. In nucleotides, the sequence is TGTGCCACCAGCAGAGACCCGAAGAGCTCTGGGGCCAACGTCCTGACTTTC.